This T cell receptor beta chain emerged from a study of blood T cell repertoires in COVID-19. Profiled with immunoSEQ multiplex PCR; TCRdb holds only in-frame clones, not every one. The table has about 170,000 clones, around 90% seen once; the top ten hold about 1.4%. The CDR3 extends over 15 amino acids. CDR1 is LNHDA, CDR2 SQIVND, per germline (reference sequence). Between the trimmed V and J ends, which lost 3 bases and 6 bases, there was a span of 16 bases. This TCR was sampled from a woman aged 45 to 65 with acute or convalescent COVID-19. The sequencing sample was made of peripheral blood. The chain has TRBV19 and TRBJ2-3; D possibly corresponds to TRBD2 (5 bases). DNA for the CDR3: TGTGCCAGTAGTATCGGTGTTGCGGGTTTCGATACGCAGTATTTT. Encoded protein: CASSIGVAGFDTQYF.